One and the same sample provided the 20 T cell receptor beta chains below, sequenced in a study of blood T cell repertoires in COVID-19. The method was immunoSEQ multiplex PCR; TCRdb's version includes in-frame clones alone and lacks a portion of them. The table includes just over 90,000 clones, around 90% detected once. The sample taken for sequencing was peripheral blood. These receptors came from a human donor with active COVID-19. The donor label of this sample is uncertain.

This chain joins TRBV12-3 or TRBV12-4 and TRBJ2-2, with 8 bases aligning to TRBD1. The CDR3 contains 13 residues. J gave up 5 bases and V 6 bases, and 2 bases lay outside the gene matches. The CDR3 nucleotides read TGTGCCAGCAGAGACAGGGGTACCGGGGAGCTGTTTTTT. Translating it yields CASRDRGTGELFF.

The rearrangement links TRBV2 to TRBJ1-1, with 9 bases lining up with TRBD1. The CDR3 extends over 14 amino acids. V lost 10 bases, J lost 1 base, and 7 bases stayed unmatched. The germline gives CDR1 SNHLY, CDR2 FYNNEI. The CDR3: CATRQGEENTEAFF. The CDR3 region has the DNA TGTGCCACGAGACAGGGGGAAGAGAACACTGAAGCTTTCTTT. The whole variable domain, remainder taken from reference TRBV2 and TRBJ1-1, is EPEVTQTPSHQVTQMGQEVILRCVPISNHLYFYWYRQILGQKVEFLVSFYNNEISEKSEIFDDQFSVERPDGSNFTLKIRSTKLEDSAMYFCATRQGEENTEAFFGQGTRLTVV.

The genes are TRBV25-1 and TRBJ1-5, with 7 bases fitting TRBD1. Germline V gene lookup returns CDR1 MGHDK and CDR2 SYGVNS. Unmatched junction bases numbered 7, after V lost 1 base and J lost 7 bases. CDR3 length: 15 amino acids. The CDR3 is CASSESRQGGQPQHF. Written as DNA, the CDR3 is TGTGCCAGCAGTGAATCTCGACAGGGAGGACAGCCCCAGCATTTT.

The CDR3 loop is CASTTRGHGANTEAFF. The CDR3 DNA sequence: TGCGCCAGCACGACCAGGGGGCACGGGGCGAACACTGAAGCTTTCTTT. The rearrangement links TRBV5-1 to TRBJ1-1, with 8 bases aligning to TRBD1. This CDR3 comprises 16 residues. CDR1 SGHRS and CDR2 YFSETQ come from the germline V gene. V shed 6 bases, J shed 1 base, and the junction held 11 bases outside the gene matches.

This chain connects TRBV7-2 to TRBJ2-1, with TRBD2 as a possible D gene (7 bases). Germline V gene sequence: CDR1 SGHTA, CDR2 FQGNSA. CDR3 length: 16 amino acids. V shed 1 base and J shed 5 bases, with 15 bases lying between them. The CDR3 loop reads CASSLVLGGTHNEQFF. The CDR3 nucleotides are TGTGCCAGCAGCTTAGTATTGGGGGGGACACACAATGAGCAGTTCTTC.

The J gene is TRBJ2-2, the V gene TRBV4-3; possible D gene TRBD1, 6 bases. The germline V gene has CDR1 LGHNA and CDR2 YSLEER. The CDR3 sequence is 17 residues long. V lost 1 base, J lost 3 bases, and 15 bases lay in between. CDR3 bases: TGCGCCAGCAGCCAAGTTTGGTCAGGGGTATACACCGGGGAGCTGTTTTTT. This translates into CASSQVWSGVYTGELFF.

The chain uses TRBV9 and TRBJ1-1; TRBD1 matches at 10 bases. Germline-derived CDR1 and CDR2 are SGDLS and YYNGEE. The trim removed 0 bases at V and 3 bases at J, leaving 2 bases unmatched. The CDR3 length is 15 residues. CDR3 loop: CASSVEGTGDTEAFF. CDR3 bases: TGTGCCAGCAGCGTAGAAGGGACAGGGGACACTGAAGCTTTCTTT.

Only a few counts were recorded for this clone. The rearrangement uses TRBV3-1 (or the pseudogene TRBV3-2) and TRBJ1-2; D ambiguous. V dropped 2 bases and J dropped 6 bases, with 16 bases sitting between them. Looked up from germline, CDR1 is LGHDT and CDR2 is YNNKEL (reference sequence). The CDR3 totals 15 residues. CDR3 in DNA: TGTGCCAGCAGCCAACCCTGGGCCCTAGCAAATGGCTACACCTTC. This translates into CASSQPWALANGYTF.

CDR3 sequence: CASSQDRQGSGFNYGYTF. CDR3 in DNA: TGTGCCAGCAGCCAAGACCGACAGGGATCGGGGTTTAACTATGGCTACACCTTC. V gene TRBV3-1 (or the pseudogene TRBV3-2) combines with J gene TRBJ1-2; the match to TRBD1 covers 7 bases. V gave up 0 bases and J gave up 1 base; unmatched junction bases: 11. CDR1 LGHDT and CDR2 YNNKEL come from the germline V gene (reference sequence). The CDR3 runs to 18 residues.

This clone has only one observation. The chain couples TRBV15 to TRBJ1-2; TRBD1 agrees at 10 bases. The CDR3 is made up of 17 amino acids. Trimming at V came to 1 base and at J to 5 bases, leaving 10 bases not matched to a gene. The germline gives CDR1 LNHNV, CDR2 YYDKDF (reference sequence). The CDR3 sequence is CATSRGGSGTGDYGYTF. The CDR3 DNA is TGTGCCACCAGCAGAGGGGGGTCGGGGACAGGGGATTATGGCTACACCTTC.

The chain is built from TRBV7-8 and TRBJ1-1; D is uncertain. Germline values: CDR1 SGHVS, CDR2 FQNEAQ. Trimming pared 4 bases from V and 1 base from J, leaving 16 bases between. This CDR3 comprises 16 residues. DNA for the CDR3: TGTGCCAGCAGCTATAGCGTAGGCACCTCGAACACTGAAGCTTTCTTT. Translated: CASSYSVGTSNTEAFF.

V gene TRBV7-2 combines with J gene TRBJ2-7, with D perhaps matching TRBD2 (7 bases). Trimming cost V 6 bases and J 0 bases, with 12 bases left between them. The length of the CDR3 is 14 residues. Germline V gene data show CDR1 as SGHTA and CDR2 as FQGNSA. The CDR3 sequence: CASRGQRGSYEQYF. The CDR3 DNA reads as TGTGCCAGCAGAGGACAGCGGGGCTCCTACGAGCAGTACTTC.

This chain connects TRBV7-2 to TRBJ1-3; TRBD1 might be the D (6 bases). V lost 1 base to trimming and J lost 7 bases, with 14 bases between them. CDR1 SGHTA and CDR2 FQGNSA come from the germline V gene. The length of the CDR3 is 15 residues. The CDR3 nucleotides are TGTGCCAGCAGCTTAGTGGCTCAAACAGGGAACACCATATATTTT. The encoded protein is CASSLVAQTGNTIYF.

The V gene is TRBV7-6, the J gene TRBJ2-5; 8 nucleotides line up with TRBD2. The germline V gene encodes CDR1 SGHVS and CDR2 FNYEAQ. CDR3 size: 16 residues. The V and J ends lost 1 base and 1 base, in that order; junction bases with no gene match: 5. CDR3 protein: CASSLDGGGRQETQYF. The CDR3, as DNA: TGTGCCAGCAGCTTAGACGGCGGGGGGCGCCAAGAGACCCAGTACTTC.

The genes are TRBV19 and TRBJ1-5; TRBD1 matches at 12 bases. The V and J ends lost 4 bases and 8 bases, in that order; junction bases with no gene match: 6. Germline loops: CDR1 LNHDA, CDR2 SQIVND (reference sequence). This CDR3 region has 15 residues. CDR3: CASSTGTGGREPQHF. CDR3 nucleotide sequence: TGTGCCAGTAGTACCGGGACAGGGGGCAGGGAGCCCCAGCATTTT.

The chain combines TRBV27 with TRBJ1-2; tentative D call: TRBD1 (6 bases). Germline V gene sequence: CDR1 MNHEY, CDR2 SMNVEV (reference sequence). The CDR3 spans 13 residues. V was trimmed by 7 bases and J by 8 bases, leaving 17 bases between them. CDR3 sequence (DNA): TGTGCCAGCAAGGGCCCTGGGGGCGCGGGCTACACCTTC. Translating gives CASKGPGGAGYTF.

The CDR3 DNA follows: TGCGCCAGCAGCTCCCGGACAGGCTTGAACACTGAAGCTTTCTTT. Translation: CASSSRTGLNTEAFF. The chain combines TRBV5-1 with TRBJ1-1; 7 bases agree with TRBD1. CDR1 SGHRS and CDR2 YFSETQ come from the germline V gene. J was trimmed by 0 bases and V by 3 bases; bases with no gene match: 5. This CDR3 has 15 residues.

This clone has only a few counts. The chain joins TRBV19 to TRBJ2-7, with 9 bases matching TRBD1. With V trimmed by 8 bases and J by 2 bases, 13 bases remained unmatched. Germline V gives CDR1 LNHDA, CDR2 SQIVND (reference sequence). This CDR3 is 16 amino acids long. As DNA, the CDR3 is TGTGCCAGTGGGGGATTCGTCGGGACAGGGACCTACGAGCAGTACTTC. Its protein product is CASGGFVGTGTYEQYF.

Concerning this clone itself: The sample has other DNA sequences that encode this CDR3 too. The rearrangement joins TRBV27 to TRBJ2-2; D gene ambiguous. V lost 4 bases and J 2 bases, leaving 5 bases between the germline ends. Germline-derived CDR1 and CDR2 are MNHEY and SMNVEV (reference sequence). This CDR3 region has 13 residues. CDR3: CASSSLNTGELFF. The CDR3 region has the DNA TGTGCCAGCAGTTCCCTAAACACCGGGGAGCTGTTTTTT.

V gene TRBV19 combines with J gene TRBJ1-6, with 7 bases identical to TRBD1. The CDR3 length is 15 residues. Trimming took 5 bases from V and 7 from J; bases not matched to a gene: 8. In germline, CDR1 is LNHDA, CDR2 SQIVND (reference sequence). The CDR3 bases are TGTGCCAGTAGTGTTTGGACAGGTGAAAATTCACCCCTCCACTTT. Its protein is CASSVWTGENSPLHF.